This T cell receptor beta chain is drawn from a study of shared clonotypes between healthy human individuals. Study-level results: Limited genetic and exposure-history diversity came from having few donors.

Terminally differentiated effector memory CD45RA+ cells were excluded from the naive CD8 cells, which were CD45RO-negative and positively selected for CCR7. TCRdb keeps only in-frame clones here, not all; method: immunoSEQ multiplex PCR. This sample carries about 2.1 million clones, 80% to 95% of them seen once, and the ten largest clones take about 1.7%. From germline, CDR1 is LGHNA and CDR2 YNFKEQ. The J segment lost 2 bases and the V segment lost 3 bases, leaving 11 bases of the junction unmatched. This CDR3 spans 19 amino acids. With regard to this clone: Its antigen is unidentified.

This TCR was recovered from a man younger than 35 in good health. Some clones in this sample may be carry-over from other donors' samples. V usage is TRBV4-2 and J usage is TRBJ2-7; 15 bases are shared with TRBD2. The sample taken for sequencing was naive CD8+ T cells from PBMCs. CDR3 sequence reads: CASSQLEGLAGGIPYEQYF. The DNA of the CDR3 is TGTGCCAGCAGCCAGCTCGAGGGACTAGCGGGAGGAATCCCCTACGAGCAGTACTTC.